Presented here are 21 T cell receptor beta chains from one specimen sequenced in a study of T cells in Graves' hyperthyroidism and ophthalmopathy. Amplified TCR beta CDR3 regions derived from RNA transcripts. First-round RT-PCR of the TCR CDR3 relied on the HTBI primer set. Via MiXCR, TCRdb re-called the multiplex PCR reads, giving one row per CDR3 protein. Altogether around 500,000 distinct CDR3 sequences are present, around 14% being singletons, with the ten largest covering about a sixth. Sequencing used blood. These receptors came from a woman aged 18-29 years with Graves' hyperthyroidism.

On this clonotype itself: A read error may produce the germline difference seen at one junction end. The gene calls are TRBV10-3 and TRBJ2-1; tentatively, D is TRBD1 or TRBD2 (6 bases each). CDR3 size: 14 residues. Germline lookup yields CDR1 ENHRY and CDR2 SYGVKD. The CDR3 spells CAHRAGSSYNGQFF. The CDR3 coding sequence is TGTGCCCACAGGGCCGGGAGCTCCTACAATGGGCAGTTCTTC.

Many counts were recorded for this clonotype. The chain combines TRBV19 with TRBJ1-4; the D gene is possibly TRBD1 (5 bases). The V gene lost 3 bases and the J gene lost 7 bases, with 12 bases spanning the gap. The CDR3 spans 14 residues. Germline V lookup: CDR1 LNHDA, CDR2 SQIVND (reference sequence). The DNA of the CDR3 is TGTGCCAGTAGTATCCAGGGAGAAATTGAAAAACTGTTTTTT. This translates into CASSIQGEIEKLFF.

This clonotype occurred a few times. In DNA, the CDR3 is TGTGCCAGCAGTTACCATCCTCGTGCCGTCGGGGCCCAAGAGACCCAGTACTTC. Protein sequence: CASSYHPRAVGAQETQYF. This rearrangement joins TRBV6-5 to TRBJ2-5, with D possibly being TRBD1 or TRBD2 (5 bases each). This CDR3 has 18 amino acids. Looked up from germline, CDR1 is MNHEY and CDR2 is SVGAGI. Trimming shortened V by 2 bases and J by 1 base, and 20 bases separated the two germline ends.

This clonotype showed up many times. The chain uses TRBV7-8 and TRBJ2-2; D is uncertain. Trimming shortened V by 6 bases and J by 0 bases, and 11 bases separated the two germline ends. CDR1 and CDR2 (germline): SGHVS, FQNEAQ. The CDR3 runs 15 residues. This chain's CDR3 is CASSRESANTGELFF. CDR3 nucleotide sequence: TGTGCCAGCAGTCGCGAGAGCGCGAACACCGGGGAGCTGTTTTTT.

In its sample, this clonotype was seen a few times. V gene TRBV7-6 combines with J gene TRBJ2-3; D not certain. Per the germline V gene, CDR1 is SGHVS and CDR2 is FNYEAQ. Trimming removed 2 bases at V and 0 bases at J, with 12 bases between. This CDR3 has 16 residues. The CDR3 spells CASSLHTTYSTDTQYF. Written as DNA, the CDR3 is TGTGCCAGCAGCTTACACACTACCTACAGCACAGATACGCAGTATTTT.

This clonotype was seen a few times. The chain recombines TRBV7-6 with TRBJ1-1; no clear D gene. The CDR3 length is 16 residues. The germline gives CDR1 SGHVS, CDR2 FNYEAQ. V was cut by 5 bases and J by 2 bases, with 18 bases left in between. CDR3 amino acids: CASSPLEYRGNTEAFF. The CDR3 DNA is TGTGCCAGCAGCCCCCTTGAGTACCGGGGAAACACTGAAGCTTTCTTT.

The table lists this clonotype with many counts. The V and J genes are TRBV2 and TRBJ1-6; D is uncertain. The ends were cut back, 7 bases at V and 0 bases at J, with 10 bases in the middle. The CDR3 spans 15 residues. CDR1 and CDR2 (germline): SNHLY, FYNNEI. CDR3 in DNA: TGTGCCAGCATGCGAGTTAGCTCCTATAATTCACCCCTCCACTTT. It encodes CASMRVSSYNSPLHF.

The chain has TRBV6-1 and TRBJ1-4, with 7 bases aligning to TRBD1. V was pared by 6 bases and J by 7 bases, with 8 bases of the junction left unmatched. CDR1 is MNHNS and CDR2 is SASEGT in the germline V gene. The CDR3 runs 14 residues. CDR3 DNA sequence: TGTGCCAGCAGCGTGACAGGGAGTAGTGAAAAACTGTTTTTT. Protein sequence: CASSVTGSSEKLFF.

This clonotype occurred many times. This rearrangement joins TRBV12-3 or TRBV12-4 to TRBJ2-7; D possibly corresponds to TRBD2 (6 bases). V lost 5 bases and J lost 0, with 14 bases in between. This CDR3 region has 15 residues. The CDR3 reads CASSTWGLLSYEQYF. CDR3 sequence (DNA): TGTGCCAGCAGTACTTGGGGACTTCTCTCCTACGAGCAGTACTTC.

V gene TRBV3-1 combines with J gene TRBJ1-2, with D possibly TRBD1 on 6 matching bases. This CDR3 has 15 amino acids. Trimming pared 0 bases from V and 8 bases from J, leaving 16 bases between. Per the germline V gene, CDR1 is LGHDT and CDR2 is YNNKEL (reference sequence). CDR3 residues: CASSQEGRGERGYTF. In DNA form, the CDR3 reads TGTGCCAGCAGCCAAGAGGGCAGGGGAGAGAGGGGCTACACCTTC.

In this sample, this clonotype turned up many times. The chain joins TRBV5-1 to TRBJ2-7, with D unresolved. The CDR3 loop spans 13 amino acids. Looked up from germline, CDR1 is SGHRS and CDR2 is YFSETQ. The V and J ends lost 1 base and 2 bases respectively, with 7 bases between them. The CDR3 sequence: CASSLNQPYEQYF. DNA of the CDR3: TGCGCCAGCAGCTTGAACCAGCCCTACGAGCAGTACTTC.

This clonotype appeared many times. The chain carries TRBV7-6 and TRBJ2-7, with 10 nucleotides matching TRBD1. CDR1 is SGHVS and CDR2 is FNYEAQ in the germline V gene. The junction had 4 bases not matched to a gene; V was cut back by 5 bases and J by 3 bases. The CDR3 is 14 amino acids. The CDR3 sequence: CASSPRDRGYEQYF. DNA for the CDR3: TGTGCCAGCAGCCCCCGGGACAGGGGCTACGAGCAGTACTTC.

The chain recombines TRBV11-3 with TRBJ2-7; 8 bases agree with TRBD1. The CDR3 covers 13 residues. After removal of 8 bases from V and 4 bases from J, the junction contained 7 bases not matched to a gene. Per the germline V gene, CDR1 is SGHNT and CDR2 is YENEEA. CDR3 loop: CASGLDRVYEQYF. In DNA form, the CDR3 reads TGTGCCAGCGGGCTGGACAGGGTTTACGAGCAGTACTTC.

The genes are TRBV20-1 and TRBJ1-2; D unresolved. Trimming removed 2 bases from V and 1 base from J, with 8 bases in between. The CDR3 is 13 amino acids. Germline V gene sequence: CDR1 DFQATT, CDR2 SNEGSKA (reference sequence). CDR3 nucleotide sequence: TGCAGTGCTAGAAAGCTGCTTAACTATGGCTACACCTTC. Its translation: CSARKLLNYGYTF.

This clonotype appeared many times. This chain uses TRBV11-3 with TRBJ2-1; D is possibly TRBD2 (6 bases). Germline assignment: CDR1 SGHNT and CDR2 YENEEA. The CDR3 length is 16 residues. V lost 5 bases and J 7 bases, leaving 21 bases between the germline ends. CDR3 protein: CASSPASASRRNEQFF. CDR3 DNA sequence: TGTGCCAGCAGCCCGGCTAGCGCCTCTCGGCGGAATGAGCAGTTCTTC.

This clonotype has ten or more counts. The genes are TRBV7-3 and TRBJ2-3; the match to TRBD1 covers 7 bases. V was pared by 2 bases and J by 3 bases, with 5 bases of the junction left unmatched. CDR1 is SGHTA and CDR2 is FQGTGA in the germline V gene. The CDR3 loop spans 15 amino acids. The CDR3 nucleotides are TGTGCCAGCAGCTTAGATCCAGGGGGAACAGATACGCAGTATTTT. Its protein product is CASSLDPGGTDTQYF.

Ten or more counts support this clonotype. CDR3 in amino acids: CASGGNEQFF. The CDR3 bases are TGTGCCAGCGGCGGTAATGAGCAGTTCTTC. The chain carries TRBV19 and TRBJ2-1; no reliable D call. Trimming took off 9 bases at V and 7 bases at J, with 7 bases between the two ends. This CDR3 has 10 residues. CDR1 LNHDA and CDR2 SQIVND come from the germline V gene (reference sequence).

For this clonotype: The CDR3 ends on some other residue instead of the conserved phenylalanine or tryptophan, so this is likely a read error. The chain is built from TRBV25-1 and TRBJ1-1; 10 bases match TRBD1. The CDR3 length is 15 residues. Unmatched junction bases numbered 9, after V lost 5 bases and J lost 6 bases. Germline V gene sequence: CDR1 MGHDK, CDR2 SYGVNS. CDR3 DNA sequence: TGTGCCAGCAGTCTGACAGGGGGCGGGAGAGCTGAAGCTTTCCTT. Translation gives CASSLTGGGRAEAFL.

At least ten counts were recorded for this clonotype. The V call is TRBV11-3, the J call TRBJ1-2, with TRBD1 matching 7 bases. The junction had 16 bases not matched to a gene; V was cut back by 5 bases and J by 4 bases. The CDR3 totals 17 residues. Germline V gives CDR1 SGHNT, CDR2 YENEEA. CDR3 sequence reads: CASSVAQGISGTYGYTF. CDR3 bases: TGTGCCAGCAGCGTGGCACAGGGGATCTCAGGGACCTATGGCTACACCTTC.

This clonotype was recorded at least ten times. The gene calls are TRBV5-1 and TRBJ1-1; D is ambiguous. The CDR3 length is 13 residues. V was shortened by 1 base and J by 7 bases, with 11 bases between the two germline ends. From germline, CDR1 is SGHRS and CDR2 YFSETQ. The CDR3 sequence is CASSLRELSEAFF. In nucleotides, the CDR3 is TGCGCCAGCAGCTTGAGAGAGTTGAGTGAAGCTTTCTTT.

This clonotype was counted at least ten times. The chain couples TRBV20-1 to TRBJ2-7; D gene uncertain. The germline gives CDR1 DFQATT, CDR2 SNEGSKA (reference sequence). Trimming took 2 bases from V and 2 from J, leaving 10 bases between them. CDR3 length: 13 residues. The CDR3 sequence: CSARRQTPYEQYF. The CDR3 DNA sequence: TGCAGTGCTAGACGCCAGACCCCCTACGAGCAGTACTTC.